These T cell receptor beta chains were read from a single sample in a study of blood T cell repertoires in COVID-19. The table came from immunoSEQ multiplex PCR; TCRdb's copy has only in-frame clones and leaves some out. The table includes roughly 130,000 clones, 79% detected once. What was sequenced was peripheral blood. Receptor source: a man aged 55 to 69 with acute or convalescent COVID-19. CDR3s include the opening cysteine and the closing phenylalanine or tryptophan. The order of the fields is V gene, D gene, CDR3 length, J gene, clone size, CDR3 protein, CDR3 DNA. A D gene is named only where the DNA matches it firmly. Clone size appears in some rows only: once, few, many, or a class for an expanded clone.

TRBV27	NA	15	TRBJ1-5	NA	CASRENRYSNQPQHF	TGTGCCAGCAGGGAAAACAGGTATAGCAATCAGCCCCAGCATTTT
TRBV5-5	NA	14	TRBJ1-6	few	CASSPEGGGSPLHF	TGTGCCAGCAGCCCGGAGGGAGGAGGCTCACCCCTCCACTTT
TRBV9	TRBD2	16	TRBJ2-1	NA	CASSVDEREGYNEQFF	TGTGCCAGCAGCGTAGACGAGCGGGAGGGCTACAATGAGCAGTTCTTC
TRBV11-2	NA	13	TRBJ2-3	NA	CASSSTGPDTQYF	TGTGCCAGCAGCTCTACAGGGCCAGATACGCAGTATTTT
TRBV29-1	TRBD1	14	TRBJ2-7	NA	CSVARQGVTVEQYF	TGCAGCGTTGCCCGACAGGGTGTGACGGTCGAGCAGTACTTC
TRBV5-4	TRBD2	15	TRBJ2-1	NA	CASSWASGSRDEQFF	TGTGCCAGCAGCTGGGCCAGCGGGAGTAGGGATGAGCAGTTCTTC
TRBV5-8	NA	15	TRBJ2-2	NA	CASSLEGRDTGELFF	TGTGCCAGCAGCTTGGAAGGCAGGGACACCGGGGAGCTGTTTTTT
TRBV10-3	NA	13	TRBJ2-1	NA	CAISDLADNEQFF	TGTGCCATCAGTGACCTAGCAGACAATGAGCAGTTCTTC
TRBV29-1	TRBD2	17	TRBJ2-2	NA	CSATGTSGLSNTGELFF	TGCAGCGCCACGGGGACTAGCGGACTCTCGAACACCGGGGAGCTGTTTTTT
TRBV28	TRBD1	16	TRBJ2-5	NA	CASSLRTGGHQETQYF	TGTGCCAGCAGTCTGAGGACAGGGGGTCATCAAGAGACCCAGTACTTC
TRBV19	TRBD2	13	TRBJ2-3	NA	CASNGGRGDTQYF	TGTGCCAGTAACGGCGGGAGGGGAGATACGCAGTATTTT
TRBV21-1	NA	19	TRBJ2-1	NA	CASSKAVTRLAGTYNEQFF	TGTGCCAGCAGCAAAGCGGTAACGAGACTAGCGGGAACCTACAATGAGCAGTTCTTC
TRBV25-1	NA	12	TRBJ2-5	NA	CASSELGETQYF	TGTGCCAGCAGTGAATTGGGCGAGACCCAGTACTTC
TRBV12-3/TRBV12-4	NA	12	TRBJ2-5	NA	CASGGLQETQYF	TGTGCCAGCGGAGGCCTCCAAGAGACCCAGTACTTC
TRBV29-1	TRBD1	13	TRBJ1-2	NA	CSVSLGQGAGYTF	TGCAGCGTTTCCTTAGGACAGGGGGCGGGCTACACCTTC
TRBV23-1	TRBD1	15	TRBJ1-2	NA	CASSHSTGGVCGYTF	TGCGCCAGCAGTCATTCTACAGGGGGCGTCTGTGGCTACACCTTC
TRBV4-1	TRBD1	15	TRBJ1-2	NA	CASSLGQGFNYGYTF	TGCGCCAGCAGCCTAGGACAGGGCTTCAACTATGGCTACACCTTC
TRBV3-1/TRBV3-2	TRBD2	15	TRBJ2-7	NA	CASSQVLAGANEQYF	TGTGCCAGCAGCCAAGTGCTAGCGGGAGCGAACGAGCAGTACTTC
TRBV28	TRBD1	12	TRBJ1-4	NA	CASSDRDRELFF	TGTGCCAGCAGTGACCGGGACAGGGAACTGTTTTTT
TRBV4-3	NA	13	TRBJ1-6	NA	CASSQEANSPLHF	TGCGCCAGCAGCCAAGAGGCTAATTCACCCCTCCACTTT
TRBV14	NA	16	TRBJ2-2	NA	CASSPIPGVGASELFF	TGTGCCAGCAGCCCGATCCCGGGGGTAGGGGCATCGGAGCTGTTTTTT
TRBV28	TRBD2	16	TRBJ2-7	NA	CASRNVAGASSYEQYF	TGTGCCAGCAGAAACGTAGCGGGAGCGAGCTCCTACGAGCAGTACTTC
TRBV25-1	TRBD2	17	TRBJ2-3	NA	CASSGTSGRARTDTQYF	TGTGCCAGCTCCGGGACTAGCGGGAGGGCCCGGACAGATACGCAGTATTTT
TRBV6-5	NA	14	TRBJ1-5	NA	CASTKTGLNQPQHF	TGTGCCAGCACCAAAACAGGGTTAAATCAGCCCCAGCATTTT
TRBV6-2/TRBV6-3	TRBD1	19	TRBJ1-5	NA	CASSYEEGGRTGGNQPQHF	TGTGCCAGCAGTTATGAGGAGGGGGGACGGACAGGGGGTAATCAGCCCCAGCATTTT
TRBV29-1	TRBD1	11	TRBJ2-7	NA	CSVRQGIEQYF	TGCAGCGTCCGACAGGGTATCGAGCAGTACTTC
TRBV5-1	TRBD2	15	TRBJ2-1	NA	CASSFRTSGTNEQFF	TGCGCCAGCAGCTTTCGGACTAGCGGGACCAATGAGCAGTTCTTC
TRBV29-1	TRBD1	14	TRBJ2-7	NA	CSALVRTGYDEQYF	TGCAGCGCGTTAGTACGGACAGGGTATGACGAGCAGTACTTC
TRBV6-2/TRBV6-3	TRBD1	15	TRBJ1-5	NA	CASSYSGTGSQPQHF	TGTGCCAGCAGTTATTCCGGGACAGGGAGTCAGCCCCAGCATTTT
TRBV7-2	NA	15	TRBJ2-3	NA	CASSLGFQGTDTQYF	TGTGCCAGCAGCTTAGGATTTCAGGGCACAGATACGCAGTATTTT
TRBV28	TRBD2	12	TRBJ2-1	NA	CATTLGGGEQFF	TGTGCCACCACCCTCGGGGGAGGGGAGCAGTTCTTC
TRBV6-2/TRBV6-3	TRBD2	16	TRBJ2-5	NA	CASSSGLAGGRKTQYF	TGTGCCAGCAGCTCGGGACTAGCGGGAGGAAGGAAGACCCAGTACTTC
TRBV6-2/TRBV6-3	NA	13	TRBJ1-1	NA	CASSLTENTEAFF	TGTGCCAGCAGTCTGACAGAGAACACTGAAGCTTTCTTT
TRBV7-2	TRBD2	16	TRBJ2-5	once	CASSQQLAGVGETQYF	TGTGCCAGCAGCCAACAACTAGCGGGAGTAGGAGAGACCCAGTACTTC
TRBV28	NA	14	TRBJ1-6	NA	CASSPNRAYSPLHF	TGTGCCAGCAGTCCAAACAGGGCTTATTCACCCCTCCACTTT
TRBV28	NA	12	TRBJ2-7	few	CASSLPGDEQYF	TGTGCCAGCAGTTTACCCGGGGACGAGCAGTACTTC
TRBV4-3	NA	16	TRBJ2-6	few	CASSQDQGTGANVLTF	TGCGCCAGCAGCCAAGATCAGGGGACCGGGGCCAACGTCCTGACTTTC
TRBV5-1	NA	14	TRBJ1-5	NA	CASSSGSPDQPQHF	TGCGCCAGCAGCTCCGGGAGCCCCGATCAGCCCCAGCATTTT
TRBV6-5	TRBD1	14	TRBJ2-7	NA	CASSYRDRADEQYF	TGTGCCAGCAGTTACCGGGACAGGGCGGACGAGCAGTACTTC
TRBV19	TRBD1	14	TRBJ2-2	NA	CATRTGENTGELFF	TGTGCCACCCGGACAGGGGAGAACACCGGGGAGCTGTTTTTT